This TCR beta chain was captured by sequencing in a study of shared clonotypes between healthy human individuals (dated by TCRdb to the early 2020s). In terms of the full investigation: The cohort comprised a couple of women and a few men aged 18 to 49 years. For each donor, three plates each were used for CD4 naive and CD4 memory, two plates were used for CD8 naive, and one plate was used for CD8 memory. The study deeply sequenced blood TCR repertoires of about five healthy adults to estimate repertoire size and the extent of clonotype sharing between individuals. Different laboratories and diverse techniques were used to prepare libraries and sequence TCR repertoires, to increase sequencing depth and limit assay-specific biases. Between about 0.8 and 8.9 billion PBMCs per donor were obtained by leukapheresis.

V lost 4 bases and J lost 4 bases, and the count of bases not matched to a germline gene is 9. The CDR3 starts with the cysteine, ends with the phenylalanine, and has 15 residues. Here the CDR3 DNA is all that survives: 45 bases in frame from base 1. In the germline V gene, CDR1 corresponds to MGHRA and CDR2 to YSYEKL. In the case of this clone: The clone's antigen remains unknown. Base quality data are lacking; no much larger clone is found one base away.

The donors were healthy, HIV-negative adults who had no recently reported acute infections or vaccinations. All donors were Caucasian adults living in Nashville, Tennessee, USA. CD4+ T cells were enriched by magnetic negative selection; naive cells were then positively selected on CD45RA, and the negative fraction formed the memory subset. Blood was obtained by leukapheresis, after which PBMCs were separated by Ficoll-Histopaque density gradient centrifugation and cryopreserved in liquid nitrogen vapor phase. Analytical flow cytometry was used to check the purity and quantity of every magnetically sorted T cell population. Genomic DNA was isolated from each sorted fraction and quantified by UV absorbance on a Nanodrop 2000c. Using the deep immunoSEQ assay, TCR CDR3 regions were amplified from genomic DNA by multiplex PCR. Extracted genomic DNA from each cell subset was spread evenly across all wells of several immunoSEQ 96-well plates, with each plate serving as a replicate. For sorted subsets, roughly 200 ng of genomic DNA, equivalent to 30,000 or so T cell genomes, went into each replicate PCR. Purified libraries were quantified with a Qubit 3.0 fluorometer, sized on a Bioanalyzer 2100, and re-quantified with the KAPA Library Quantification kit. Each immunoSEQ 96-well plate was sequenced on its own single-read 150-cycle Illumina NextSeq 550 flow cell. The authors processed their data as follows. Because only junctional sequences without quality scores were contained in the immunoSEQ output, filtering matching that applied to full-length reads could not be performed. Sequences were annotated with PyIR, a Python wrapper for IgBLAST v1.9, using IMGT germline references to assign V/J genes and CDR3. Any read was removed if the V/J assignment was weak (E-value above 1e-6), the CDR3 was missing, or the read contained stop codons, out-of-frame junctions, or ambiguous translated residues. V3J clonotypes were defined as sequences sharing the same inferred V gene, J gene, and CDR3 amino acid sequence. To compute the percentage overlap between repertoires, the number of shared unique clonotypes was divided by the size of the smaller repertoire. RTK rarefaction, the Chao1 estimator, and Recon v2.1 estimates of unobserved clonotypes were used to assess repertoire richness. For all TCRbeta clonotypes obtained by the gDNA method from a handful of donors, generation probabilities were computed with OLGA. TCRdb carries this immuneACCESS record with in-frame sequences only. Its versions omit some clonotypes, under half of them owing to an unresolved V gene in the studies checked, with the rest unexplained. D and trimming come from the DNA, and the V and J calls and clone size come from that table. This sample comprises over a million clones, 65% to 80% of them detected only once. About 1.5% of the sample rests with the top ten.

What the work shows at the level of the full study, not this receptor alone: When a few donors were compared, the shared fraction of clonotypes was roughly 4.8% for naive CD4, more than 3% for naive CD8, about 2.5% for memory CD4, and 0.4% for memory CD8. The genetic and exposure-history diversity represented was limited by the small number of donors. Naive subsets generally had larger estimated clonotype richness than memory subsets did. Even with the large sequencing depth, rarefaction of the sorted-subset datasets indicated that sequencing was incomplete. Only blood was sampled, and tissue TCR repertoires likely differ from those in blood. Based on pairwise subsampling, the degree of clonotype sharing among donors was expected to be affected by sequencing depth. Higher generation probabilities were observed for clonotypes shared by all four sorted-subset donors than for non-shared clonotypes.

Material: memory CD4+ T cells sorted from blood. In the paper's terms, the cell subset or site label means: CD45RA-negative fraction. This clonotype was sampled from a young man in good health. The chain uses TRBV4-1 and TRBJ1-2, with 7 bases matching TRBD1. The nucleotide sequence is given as TGCGCCAGCAGCCGATCCGGGACAGAGTCCTATGGCTACACCTTC. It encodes CASSRSGTESYGYTF.